One and the same sample provided the 4 T cell receptor beta chains below, sequenced in a study of cytomegalovirus exposure and HLA in healthy donors. Use of 60 Vbeta and 13 Jbeta primers characterized the PCR. The data were produced by immunoSEQ multiplex PCR, yet TCRdb's version contains in-frame clones alone and is incomplete. The sample includes 95,000 to 150,000 clones, 50% to 75% of them seen just once. Sequenced input: PBMCs. These receptors were collected from a woman aged 40 to 55 in good health and CMV-seropositive.

The V gene is TRBV27, the J gene TRBJ1-2; D gene unclear. Between the trimmed V and J ends, which lost 8 bases and 1 base, there was a span of 5 bases. This CDR3 has 11 amino acids. Germline V CDR1 and CDR2: MNHEY, SMNVEV (reference sequence). The CDR3 reads CASFSNYGYTF. For the CDR3, the DNA is TGTGCCAGCTTCAGTAACTATGGCTACACCTTC.

J is TRBJ2-1 and V is TRBV7-3, with D unclear. The germline V and J ends were trimmed by 0 bases and 2 bases, with 5 bases remaining between them. The CDR3 runs to 14 residues. Germline V CDR1 and CDR2: SGHTA, FQGTGA. In DNA form, the CDR3 reads TGTGCCAGCAGCTTAACTACTACCTACAATGAGCAGTTCTTC. It encodes CASSLTTTYNEQFF.

The V call is TRBV5-1, the J call TRBJ2-7; 7 nucleotides match TRBD2. The length of the CDR3 is 14 residues. From germline, CDR1 is SGHRS and CDR2 YFSETQ. V trimming: 1 base; J trimming: 4 bases; junction bases outside the gene matches: 5. The CDR3, as DNA: TGCGCCAGCAGCTTGTCGGGGGGTGGATACGAGCAGTACTTC. Translated, it gives CASSLSGGGYEQYF.

V usage is TRBV2 and J usage is TRBJ2-3; 8 nucleotides line up with TRBD2. The CDR3 extends over 16 amino acids. Trimming cost V 1 base and J 2 bases; bases outside gene matches: 5. Germline CDR1 reads SNHLY; CDR2 reads FYNNEI. CDR3 protein: CASSEGVAGSTDTQYF. In DNA, the CDR3 is TGTGCCAGCAGTGAAGGGGTAGCGGGGTCCACAGATACGCAGTATTTT.